The 32 T cell receptor beta chains listed next were all sequenced from one sample in a study of Ad26.COV2.S vaccination and SARS-CoV-2 variants. The assay was immunoSEQ multiplex PCR, and TCRdb's table has in-frame clones only and misses some. The repertoire consists of around 340,000 clones, with around nine tenths occurring once and the leading ten covering approximately 4.5%. The treatment denotes: some 19 received Ad26.COV2.S at low or high dose, single or two shots; a few received placebo; per-sample allocation not given. Material that was analyzed had been drawn on day 63 after the first vaccine or placebo injection. This sample comprised peripheral blood, obtained in a trial of Ad26.COV2.S vaccine versus placebo. All receptors derive from a person aged 18-65 years who received the Ad26.COV2.S COVID-19 vaccine or a placebo.

This clone was seen a handful of times. CDR3 sequence: CASSSRLVGELFF. The CDR3 region has the DNA TGCGCCAGCAGCTCACGACTGGTCGGGGAGCTGTTTTTT. The V call is TRBV4-3, the J call TRBJ2-2; no clear D. V was pared by 5 bases and J by 7 bases, with 11 bases between. Germline V gives CDR1 LGHNA, CDR2 YSLEER. The CDR3 is made up of 13 amino acids.

CDR3 in amino acids: CSARDAATQYF. DNA of the CDR3: TGCAGTGCTAGAGATGCGGCGACTCAGTACTTC. This chain links TRBV20-1 with TRBJ2-4; no clear D. Germline loops: CDR1 DFQATT, CDR2 SNEGSKA (reference sequence). V was shortened by 0 bases and J by 12 bases, with 9 bases between the two germline ends. This CDR3 has 11 residues.

This chain connects TRBV11-1 to TRBJ1-6; weak D call: TRBD1 (6 bases). The germline V and J ends were trimmed by 4 bases and 9 bases, with 10 bases remaining between them. Per germline, CDR1 SGHAT and CDR2 FQDESV (reference sequence). The CDR3 has 13 amino acids. The CDR3 DNA reads TGTGCCAGCAGCTCGTCAGGGGCTTCACCCCTCCACTTT. Protein sequence: CASSSSGASPLHF.

This sequence joins TRBV6-6 and TRBJ2-3; weak D call: TRBD2 (5 bases). The CDR3 has 14 residues. Germline CDR1 is MNHNY and CDR2 is SVGAGI (reference sequence). V was shortened by 2 bases and J by 2 bases, with 8 bases between the two germline ends. As DNA, the CDR3 is TGTGCCAGCAGTTACACGGACTTCACAGATACGCAGTATTTT. Amino acids: CASSYTDFTDTQYF.

There are a few counts of this clone. The genes are TRBV3-1 (or the pseudogene TRBV3-2) and TRBJ1-1, with 8 bases that match TRBD1. The CDR3 is 16 residues long. Germline V CDR1 and CDR2: LGHDT, YNNKEL (reference sequence). J lost 1 base, V lost 4 bases, and 8 bases had no gene match. The CDR3 DNA reads TGTGCCAGCAGCCTCCACGGACAGGGAGGGAACACTGAAGCTTTCTTT. This sequence encodes CASSLHGQGGNTEAFF.

V is TRBV5-6 and J is TRBJ1-6; no firm D call. The CDR3 contains 12 residues. Germline-derived CDR1 and CDR2 are SGHDT and YYEEEE. V lost 5 bases, J lost 10 bases, and 10 bases lay in between. The CDR3: CASRVGPSPLHF. The DNA of the CDR3 is TGTGCCAGCAGGGTCGGCCCCTCACCCCTCCACTTT.

The gene calls are TRBV21-1 and TRBJ1-6. TRBV21-1 is a documented pseudogene. The CDR3 consists of 15 residues. The CDR3 nucleotides read TGTGCCAGCAGCAAACATCGGAGCCATAATTCACCCCTCCACTTT. It translates to CASSKHRSHNSPLHF.

V usage is TRBV9 and J usage is TRBJ2-1, with 8 bases that match TRBD2. CDR1 is SGDLS and CDR2 is YYNGEE in the germline V gene. CDR3 length equals 16 residues. With V trimmed by 1 base and J by 8 bases, 11 bases remained unmatched. CDR3 region: CASSVRGLAGSYEQFF. CDR3 nucleotides: TGTGCCAGCAGCGTAAGAGGTCTAGCGGGTAGCTATGAGCAGTTCTTC.

The V call is TRBV11-2, the J call TRBJ1-1; possible D gene TRBD1, 5 bases. This CDR3 has 14 residues. Trimming removed 5 bases from V and 6 bases from J, with 16 bases in between. The germline V gene has CDR1 SGHAT and CDR2 FQNNGV. CDR3 loop: CASSIHQGGPEAFF. In nucleotides, the CDR3 is TGTGCCAGCAGCATACATCAGGGAGGGCCTGAAGCTTTCTTT.

The table lists this clone with a count of one. The chain links TRBV29-1 to TRBJ1-1, with D unresolved. Trimming took off 2 bases at V and 5 bases at J, with 6 bases between the two ends. CDR1 is SQVTM and CDR2 is ANQGSEA in the germline V gene. The CDR3 loop spans 11 amino acids. CDR3 DNA: TGCAGCGTTGAAACGAGTACTGAAGCTTTCTTT. It encodes CSVETSTEAFF.

The chain is built from TRBV19 and TRBJ1-4; D is possibly TRBD1 (5 bases). This CDR3 region has 14 residues. V gave up 5 bases and J gave up 8 bases, with 15 bases separating them. CDR1 is LNHDA, CDR2 SQIVND, per germline (reference sequence). The CDR3 region has the DNA TGTGCCAGTAGTTCCCCCAGGGCAGGAGAAAAACTGTTTTTT. Its protein is CASSSPRAGEKLFF.

In DNA form, the CDR3 reads TGTGCCAGCAGTCTGGGACTAGTCTACGAGCAGTACTTC. It translates to CASSLGLVYEQYF. The V call is TRBV27, the J call TRBJ2-7; 8 bases are shared with TRBD2. V lost 5 bases, J lost 3 bases, and 3 bases stayed unmatched. Germline CDR1 and CDR2: MNHEY and SMNVEV (reference sequence). This CDR3 contains 13 residues.

The V and J genes are TRBV6-2 or TRBV6-3 and TRBJ1-3; no clear D. V lost 0 bases and J 0 bases, leaving 15 bases between the germline ends. The CDR3 contains 18 residues. Germline lookup yields CDR1 MNHEY and CDR2 SVGEGT. CDR3 loop: CASSYSTVPGNSGNTIYF. The CDR3 nucleotides are TGTGCCAGCAGTTACTCGACGGTTCCGGGGAACTCTGGAAACACCATATATTTT.

This chain connects TRBV2 to TRBJ1-4; D not certain. Germline-derived CDR1 and CDR2 are SNHLY and FYNNEI. This CDR3 has 13 amino acids. Trimming stripped 5 bases from V and 3 bases from J, with 7 bases between. CDR3 nucleotide sequence: TGTGCCAGCAGTCCTCCGCCTAATGAAAAACTGTTTTTT. Translated, it gives CASSPPPNEKLFF.

This clone has a single count. The chain links TRBV4-2 to TRBJ2-1; TRBD1 might be the D (6 bases). The V end lost 3 bases, the J end lost 6 bases, and 18 bases lay between the germline ends. The CDR3 loop spans 16 amino acids. Germline V gene sequence: CDR1 LGHNA, CDR2 YNFKEQ. Here the CDR3 reads CASSQTDRVFVNEQFF. Written as DNA, the CDR3 is TGTGCCAGCAGCCAGACGGACAGAGTTTTTGTCAATGAGCAGTTCTTC.

This chain uses TRBV28 with TRBJ2-1; perhaps TRBD2 as D (5 bases). The germline gives CDR1 MDHEN, CDR2 SYDVKM. Trimming cost V 5 bases and J 0 bases, with 14 bases left between them. This CDR3 region has 16 residues. CDR3 bases: TGTGCCAGCAGTACTCCGGGGAGTAGCTCCTACAATGAGCAGTTCTTC. It specifies CASSTPGSSSYNEQFF.

The chain couples TRBV19 to TRBJ1-5; no definite D call. The CDR3 loop spans 13 amino acids. The germline gives CDR1 LNHDA, CDR2 SQIVND (reference sequence). V was pared by 5 bases and J by 6 bases, with 11 bases between. The CDR3 is CASSPGPVQPQHF. DNA of the CDR3: TGTGCCAGTAGTCCCGGACCTGTTCAGCCCCAGCATTTT. The full variable domain, completed using reference TRBV19 and TRBJ1-5, is DGGITQSPKYLFRKEGQNVTLSCEQNLNHDAMYWYRQDPGQGLRLIYYSQIVNDFQKGDIAEGYSVSREKKESFPLTVTSAQKNPTAFYLCASSPGPVQPQHFGDGTRLSIL.

The chain joins TRBV27 to TRBJ2-7; 9 bases agree with TRBD1. This CDR3 is 15 amino acids long. The V and J ends lost 5 bases and 1 base, in that order; junction bases with no gene match: 6. Germline assignment: CDR1 MNHEY and CDR2 SMNVEV (reference sequence). The CDR3 nucleotides are TGTGCCAGCAGTCCGTCCGGGACAGGGTCCTACGAGCAGTACTTC. This sequence encodes CASSPSGTGSYEQYF.

The V gene is TRBV5-6, the J gene TRBJ2-7, with 10 bases that match TRBD1. Germline CDR1 reads SGHDT; CDR2 reads YYEEEE. The ends lost 4 bases at V and 5 bases at J; junction bases unmatched: 12. This CDR3 has 16 amino acids. DNA of the CDR3: TGTGCCAGCAGCCTAGGTAACACCGGGACAGGGGACGAGCAGTACTTC. Translating gives CASSLGNTGTGDEQYF.

This chain connects TRBV20-1 to TRBJ2-7; 10 bases align to TRBD1. CDR1 and CDR2 (germline): DFQATT, SNEGSKA (reference sequence). The CDR3 consists of 15 residues. Unmatched junction bases numbered 6, after V lost 3 bases and J lost 1 base. The CDR3 here is CSASRGQGGSYEQYF. CDR3 DNA sequence: TGCAGTGCTAGTCGCGGACAGGGGGGTTCCTACGAGCAGTACTTC.

This rearrangement joins TRBV5-4 to TRBJ2-2; the D gene could be TRBD1 or TRBD2 (5 bases each). Germline V lookup: CDR1 SGHNT, CDR2 YYREEE (reference sequence). This CDR3 has 14 residues. Trimming left V 6 bases short and J 3 bases short, with 12 bases between. As DNA, the CDR3 is TGTGCCAGCACCCGGGGCAGCGACACCGGGGAGCTGTTTTTT. It translates to CASTRGSDTGELFF.

This clone appeared a few times. The genes are TRBV19 and TRBJ1-5; a possible D gene is TRBD1 (5 bases). This CDR3 contains 16 residues. Germline assignment: CDR1 LNHDA and CDR2 SQIVND (reference sequence). Between the trimmed V and J ends, which lost 5 bases and 1 base, there was a span of 15 bases. This CDR3 reads CASSVQGRGSNQPQHF. The CDR3 nucleotides are TGTGCCAGTAGTGTACAAGGGAGGGGAAGCAATCAGCCCCAGCATTTT.

The rearrangement links TRBV7-8 to TRBJ2-7, with D possibly being TRBD2 (6 bases). This CDR3 comprises 15 residues. Germline lookup yields CDR1 SGHVS and CDR2 FQNEAQ. V was clipped by 1 base and J by 1 base, with 11 bases between them. For the CDR3, the DNA is TGTGCCAGCAGCTTAGAGCTAGCGCCATCCTACGAGCAGTACTTC. Protein sequence: CASSLELAPSYEQYF.

This clone is a singleton in its sample. CDR3 in DNA: TGTGCCAGCAGCCCAGGGTCGGCCAAAAACATTCAGTACTTC. It translates to CASSPGSAKNIQYF. The chain combines TRBV28 with TRBJ2-4; D might be TRBD1 (5 bases). Trimming stripped 6 bases from V and 1 base from J, with 10 bases between. CDR3 length equals 14 residues. CDR1 and CDR2 from the germline V gene are MDHEN and SYDVKM.

Written as DNA, the CDR3 is TGTGCCAGCAGAAGAGACGGGAACTCTGGAAACACCATATATTTT. Protein: CASRRDGNSGNTIYF. This chain uses TRBV9 with TRBJ1-3; D not resolved. CDR3 length: 15 amino acids. V lost 5 bases and J 0 bases, leaving 12 bases between the germline ends. Germline values: CDR1 SGDLS, CDR2 YYNGEE.

The chain has TRBV5-8 and TRBJ2-7, with D possibly being TRBD2 (5 bases). CDR1 is SGHTS and CDR2 is YDEGEE in the germline V gene. The V end lost 1 base, the J end lost 0 bases, and 11 bases lay between the germline ends. The CDR3 extends over 15 amino acids. This chain's CDR3 is CASSLSRLPSYEQYF. Here the CDR3 DNA reads TGTGCCAGCAGCTTGAGCAGACTACCCTCCTACGAGCAGTACTTC.

J is TRBJ1-1 and V is TRBV4-1; 9 bases are a match to TRBD1. The CDR3 spans 16 residues. V shed 2 bases, J shed 4 bases, and the junction held 8 bases outside the gene matches. Germline V gene data show CDR1 as MGHRA and CDR2 as YSYEKL. The DNA for the CDR3 is TGCGCCAGCAGCCAAACCGTAACAGGGGGCGTCACTGAAGCTTTCTTT. Its translation: CASSQTVTGGVTEAFF.

This chain links TRBV2 with TRBJ1-1, with a weak D call TRBD1 (5 bases). Germline CDR1 reads SNHLY; CDR2 reads FYNNEI. The CDR3 is 12 residues long. V was trimmed by 6 bases and J by 4 bases, leaving 9 bases between them. CDR3 sequence reads: CASRGDFTEAFF. DNA for the CDR3: TGTGCCAGCAGGGGGGATTTCACTGAAGCTTTCTTT.

The rearrangement uses TRBV6-1 and TRBJ1-2, with D possibly being TRBD1 (5 bases). The CDR3 spans 14 residues. The V gene lost 5 bases and the J gene lost 2 bases, with 12 bases spanning the gap. CDR1 and CDR2 from the germline V gene are MNHNS and SASEGT. DNA of the CDR3: TGTGCCAGCAGTTTCGTTCAGGGCAACTATGGCTACACCTTC. Translation: CASSFVQGNYGYTF.

The V call is TRBV5-5, the J call TRBJ1-2; D is unclear. The CDR3 covers 13 residues. The germline CDR1 and CDR2 sequences are SGHKS and YYEKEE (reference sequence). V shed 4 bases and J shed 2 bases, with 9 bases lying between them. The CDR3 region is CASSITENYGYTF. CDR3 bases: TGTGCCAGCAGCATAACAGAAAACTATGGCTACACCTTC.

The chain uses TRBV7-9 and TRBJ1-4, with unresolved D. The V gene's germline CDR1 is SEHNR and CDR2 FQNEAQ (reference sequence). This CDR3 is built from 15 residues. V was shortened by 1 base and J by 0 bases, with 6 bases between the two germline ends. The CDR3: CASSLGTATNEKLFF. DNA of the CDR3: TGTGCCAGCAGCTTAGGTACCGCAACTAATGAAAAACTGTTTTTT.

About this clone itself: Other DNA sequences of this sample code for an identical CDR3. The chain employs TRBV7-2 and TRBJ2-1; 15 nucleotides agree with TRBD2. J was trimmed by 7 bases and V by 1 base; bases with no gene match: 2. The length of the CDR3 is 16 residues. Germline V gene sequence: CDR1 SGHTA, CDR2 FQGNSA. In DNA form, the CDR3 reads TGTGCCAGCAGCTTAGAGGGGACTAGCGGGGGGAATGAGCAGTTCTTC. It codes for CASSLEGTSGGNEQFF.